This TCR beta chain was identified during a study of shared clonotypes between healthy human individuals. This table comes from immunoSEQ multiplex PCR, and its TCRdb copy is limited to in-frame clones, with some not included. The data hold fewer than 2.5 million clones, with approximately 93% observed a single time. Germline V gene sequence: CDR1 SNHLY, CDR2 FYNNEI. V was shortened by 4 bases and J by 8 bases, with 8 bases between the two germline ends. This CDR3 region has 12 residues. The clonotype comes from a young man in good health. Some clones in this sample may be carry-over from other donors' samples. The rearrangement uses TRBV2 and TRBJ2-2; D remains unclear. Sequences were obtained from naive CD4+ T cells from PBMCs. Subset here: CD45RA+ positively selected. CDR3: CASSVGKGELFF. The CDR3 nucleotides read TGTGCCAGCAGTGTGGGGAAGGGGGAGCTGTTTTTT.